Presented here are 8 T cell receptor beta chains from one specimen sequenced in a study of shared clonotypes between healthy human individuals. Sequencing used immunoSEQ multiplex PCR; TCRdb keeps in-frame clones, though not all of them. Here the sample spans roughly 2.6 million clones, more than 90% being singletons. Sequenced input: naive CD4+ T cells sorted from blood. Subset meaning: CD45RA+ positively selected. These receptor sequences come from a man between 18 and 35 years old in good health.

V gene TRBV5-6 combines with J gene TRBJ2-3; 7 bases map to TRBD2. The CDR3 loop spans 14 amino acids. CDR1 and CDR2 (germline): SGHDT, YYEEEE. Trimming cost V 1 base and J 6 bases; bases outside gene matches: 5. This chain's CDR3 is CASSLWRGGDTQYF. The CDR3 DNA reads TGTGCCAGCAGCTTGTGGAGGGGAGGGGATACGCAGTATTTT.

The genes are TRBV19 and TRBJ2-7; possible D gene TRBD1, 5 bases. The CDR3 has 14 residues. Trimming left V 4 bases short and J 2 bases short, with 12 bases between. Germline loops: CDR1 LNHDA, CDR2 SQIVND (reference sequence). The CDR3, as DNA: TGTGCCAGTAGTAACGAACAGGCCCCCTACGAGCAGTACTTC. This gives the protein CASSNEQAPYEQYF.

This chain connects TRBV10-2 to TRBJ2-1, with D unresolved. Germline V gene lookup returns CDR1 WSHSY and CDR2 SAAADI. V lost 3 bases to trimming and J lost 9 bases, with 12 bases between them. This CDR3 spans 13 amino acids. The chain's CDR3 is CASSDTGWGEQFF. As DNA, the CDR3 is TGCGCCAGCAGTGACACGGGCTGGGGTGAGCAGTTCTTC.

The rearrangement uses TRBV11-2 and TRBJ2-7; tentative D call: TRBD2 (6 bases). CDR1 and CDR2 from the germline V gene are SGHAT and FQNNGV. Trimming shortened V by 1 base and J by 3 bases, and 13 bases separated the two germline ends. This CDR3 spans 15 amino acids. This CDR3 reads CASSLVAGTVYEQYF. The CDR3 bases are TGTGCCAGCAGCTTAGTGGCGGGGACCGTCTACGAGCAGTACTTC.

The rearrangement links TRBV18 to TRBJ1-1; D may be TRBD1 (5 bases). Germline-derived CDR1 and CDR2 are KGHSH and LQKENI. Trimming left V 2 bases short and J 3 bases short, with 10 bases between. The length of the CDR3 is 14 residues. The CDR3 spells CASSPNTGDTEAFF. The CDR3 DNA reads as TGTGCCAGCTCACCAAATACAGGTGACACTGAAGCTTTCTTT.

The rearrangement uses TRBV19 and TRBJ2-3; possibly TRBD2 for D (6 bases). Trimming removed 1 base from V and 0 bases from J, with 11 bases in between. Germline CDR1 and CDR2: LNHDA and SQIVND (reference sequence). The CDR3 loop spans 16 amino acids. CDR3 loop: CASSIGGTTSTDTQYF. The DNA for the CDR3 is TGTGCCAGTAGTATAGGCGGGACGACTAGCACAGATACGCAGTATTTT.

The count of this clone is one. The V call is TRBV7-9, the J call TRBJ2-7, with unresolved D. In germline, CDR1 is SEHNR, CDR2 FQNEAQ (reference sequence). The CDR3 is 14 amino acids. V lost 2 bases, J lost 6 bases, and 14 bases lay in between. CDR3 loop: CASSLLFVAGEQYF. CDR3 sequence (DNA): TGTGCCAGCAGCTTACTGTTCGTAGCTGGCGAGCAGTACTTC.

V is TRBV11-2 and J is TRBJ2-7, with TRBD2 identical over 7 bases. Germline lookup yields CDR1 SGHAT and CDR2 FQNNGV. This CDR3 region has 16 residues. The trim removed 0 bases at V and 0 bases at J, leaving 5 bases unmatched. CDR3 coding DNA: TGTGCCAGCAGCTTAGATAGGCGGGAGAGCTCCTACGAGCAGTACTTC. This codes for CASSLDRRESSYEQYF.